Here is one T cell receptor beta chain with its context. Its antigen is still unknown. With V trimmed by 2 bases and J by 3 bases, 9 bases remained unmatched. The CDR3 covers 15 residues. Germline V lookup: CDR1 GTSNPN, CDR2 SVGIG (reference sequence). TCRdb reprocessed the 5' RACE reads via MiXCR and lists one record per CDR3 protein. The sample includes approximately 600,000 distinct CDR3 sequences, 10% to 15% of them seen just once. The data were obtained in a study of T cells after yellow fever vaccination. Study-wide results and limits: A limited proportion of clonotypes was detected within both the CD4 and CD8 compartments.

V gene TRBV30 combines with J gene TRBJ2-7, with 8 bases that match TRBD2. The sequenced sample was PBMCs, obtained on the day of the yellow fever booster vaccination. This TCR derives from a young man who received the YFV17D yellow fever vaccine. Here the CDR3 DNA reads TGTGCCTGGAGTCTCCGATTAGCGGGATTCTACGAGCAGTACTTC. As protein: CAWSLRLAGFYEQYF.